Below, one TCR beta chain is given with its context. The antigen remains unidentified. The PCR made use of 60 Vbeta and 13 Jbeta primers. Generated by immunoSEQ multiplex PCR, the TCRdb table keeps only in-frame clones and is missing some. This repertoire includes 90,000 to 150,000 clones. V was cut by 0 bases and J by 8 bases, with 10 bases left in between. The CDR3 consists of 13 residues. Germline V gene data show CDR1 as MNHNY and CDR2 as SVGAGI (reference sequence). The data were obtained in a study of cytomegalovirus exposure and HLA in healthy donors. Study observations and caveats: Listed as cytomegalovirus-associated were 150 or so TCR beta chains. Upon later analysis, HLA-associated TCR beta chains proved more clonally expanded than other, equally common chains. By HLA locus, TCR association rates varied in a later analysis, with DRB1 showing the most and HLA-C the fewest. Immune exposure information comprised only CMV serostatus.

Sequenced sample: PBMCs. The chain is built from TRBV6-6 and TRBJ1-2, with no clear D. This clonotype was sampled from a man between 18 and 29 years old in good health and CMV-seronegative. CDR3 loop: CASSYSRLEGYTF. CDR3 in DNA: TGTGCCAGCAGTTACTCGAGACTCGAGGGCTACACCTTC.